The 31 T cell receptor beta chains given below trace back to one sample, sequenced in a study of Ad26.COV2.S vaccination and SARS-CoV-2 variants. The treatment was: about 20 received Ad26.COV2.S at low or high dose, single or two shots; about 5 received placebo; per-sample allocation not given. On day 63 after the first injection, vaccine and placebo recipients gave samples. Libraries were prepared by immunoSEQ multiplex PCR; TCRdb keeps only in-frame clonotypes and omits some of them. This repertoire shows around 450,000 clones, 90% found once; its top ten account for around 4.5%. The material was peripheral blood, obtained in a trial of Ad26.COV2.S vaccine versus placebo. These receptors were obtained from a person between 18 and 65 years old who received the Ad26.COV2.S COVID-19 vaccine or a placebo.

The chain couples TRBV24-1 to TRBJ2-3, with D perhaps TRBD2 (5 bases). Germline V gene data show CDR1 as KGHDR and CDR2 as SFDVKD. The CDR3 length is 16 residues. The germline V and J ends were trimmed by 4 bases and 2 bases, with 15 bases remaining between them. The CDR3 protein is CATSDARRLSTDTQYF. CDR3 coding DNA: TGTGCCACCAGTGACGCTCGAAGACTATCCACAGATACGCAGTATTTT.

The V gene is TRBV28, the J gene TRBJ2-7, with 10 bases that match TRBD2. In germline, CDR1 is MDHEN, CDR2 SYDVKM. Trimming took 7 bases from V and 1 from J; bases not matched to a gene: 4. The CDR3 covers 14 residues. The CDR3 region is CASTGTSASYEQYF. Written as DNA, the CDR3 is TGTGCCAGCACAGGGACTAGCGCATCCTACGAGCAGTACTTC.

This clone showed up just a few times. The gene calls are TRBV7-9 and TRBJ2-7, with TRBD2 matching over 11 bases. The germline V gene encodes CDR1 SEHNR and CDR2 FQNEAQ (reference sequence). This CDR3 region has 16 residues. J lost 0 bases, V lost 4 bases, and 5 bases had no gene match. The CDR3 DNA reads TGTGCCAGCAGCTCAACCGGGACTAGCGGCTCCTACGAGCAGTACTTC. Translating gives CASSSTGTSGSYEQYF. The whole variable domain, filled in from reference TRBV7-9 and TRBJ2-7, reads DTGVSQNPRHKITKRGQNVTFRCDPISEHNRLYWYRQTLGQGPEFLTYFQNEAQLEKSRLLSDRFSAERPKGSFSTLEIQRTEQGDSAMYLCASSSTGTSGSYEQYFGPGTRLTVT.

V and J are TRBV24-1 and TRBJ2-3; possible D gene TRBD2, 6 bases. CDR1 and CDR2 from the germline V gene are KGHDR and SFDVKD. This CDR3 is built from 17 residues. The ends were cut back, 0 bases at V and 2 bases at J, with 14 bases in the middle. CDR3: CATSDLQEGLYTDTQYF. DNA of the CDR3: TGTGCCACCAGTGATTTGCAGGAGGGCCTATACACAGATACGCAGTATTTT.

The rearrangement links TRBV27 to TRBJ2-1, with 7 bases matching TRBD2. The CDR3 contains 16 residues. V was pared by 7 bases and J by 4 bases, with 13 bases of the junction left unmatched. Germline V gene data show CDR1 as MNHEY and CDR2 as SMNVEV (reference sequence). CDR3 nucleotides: TGTGCCAGCAAAAAAGCCCTGGCGGGGGAATACAATGAGCAGTTCTTC. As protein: CASKKALAGEYNEQFF.

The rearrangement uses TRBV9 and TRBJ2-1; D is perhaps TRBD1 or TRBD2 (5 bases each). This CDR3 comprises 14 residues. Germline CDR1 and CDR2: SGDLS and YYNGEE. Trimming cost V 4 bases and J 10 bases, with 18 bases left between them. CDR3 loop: CASSSRDLGREQFF. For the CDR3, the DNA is TGTGCCAGCAGCTCCCGGGACCTGGGCCGGGAGCAGTTCTTC.

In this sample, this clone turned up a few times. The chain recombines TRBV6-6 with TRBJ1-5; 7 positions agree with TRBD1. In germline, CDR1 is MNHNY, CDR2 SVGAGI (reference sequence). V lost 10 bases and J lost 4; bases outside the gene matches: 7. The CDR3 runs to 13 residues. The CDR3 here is CAITTGPNQPQHF. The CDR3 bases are TGTGCCATTACGACAGGGCCGAATCAGCCCCAGCATTTT.

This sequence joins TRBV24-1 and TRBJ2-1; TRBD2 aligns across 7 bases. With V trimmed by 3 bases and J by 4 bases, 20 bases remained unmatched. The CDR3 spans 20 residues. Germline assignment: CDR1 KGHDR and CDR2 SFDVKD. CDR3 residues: CATSDGGGRYNPSRYNEQFF. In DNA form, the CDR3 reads TGTGCCACCAGTGATGGGGGAGGGAGGTACAACCCCTCCCGGTACAATGAGCAGTTCTTC.

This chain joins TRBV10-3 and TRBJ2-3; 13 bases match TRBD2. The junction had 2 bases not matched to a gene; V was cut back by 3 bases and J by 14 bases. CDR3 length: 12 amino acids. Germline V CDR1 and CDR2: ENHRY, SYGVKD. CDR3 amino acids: CAISDGTSGTYF. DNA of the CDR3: TGTGCCATCAGTGATGGGACTAGCGGGACGTATTTT.

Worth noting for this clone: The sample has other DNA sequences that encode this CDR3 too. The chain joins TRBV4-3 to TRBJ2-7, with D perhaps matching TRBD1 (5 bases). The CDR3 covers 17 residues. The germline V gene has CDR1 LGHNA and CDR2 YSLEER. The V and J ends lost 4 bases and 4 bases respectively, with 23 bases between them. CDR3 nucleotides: TGCGCCAGCAGCCCTTCCTCCTCAGGGTCTGGTGGTTACGAGCAGTACTTC. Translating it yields CASSPSSSGSGGYEQYF.

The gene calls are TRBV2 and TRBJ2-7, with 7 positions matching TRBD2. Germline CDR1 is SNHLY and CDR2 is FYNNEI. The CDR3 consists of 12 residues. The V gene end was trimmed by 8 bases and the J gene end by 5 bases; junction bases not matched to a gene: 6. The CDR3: CASRLAWDEQYF. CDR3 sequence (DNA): TGTGCCAGCCGACTAGCTTGGGACGAGCAGTACTTC. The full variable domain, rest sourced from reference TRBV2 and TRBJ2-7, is EPEVTQTPSHQVTQMGQEVILRCVPISNHLYFYWYRQILGQKVEFLVSFYNNEISEKSEIFDDQFSVERPDGSNFTLKIRSTKLEDSAMYFCASRLAWDEQYFGPGTRLTVT.

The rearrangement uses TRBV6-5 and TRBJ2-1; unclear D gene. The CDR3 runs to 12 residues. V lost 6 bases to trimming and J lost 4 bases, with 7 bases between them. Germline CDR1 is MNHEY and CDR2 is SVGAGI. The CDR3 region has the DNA TGTGCCAGCAGGAGTAGTTACAATGAGCAGTTCTTC. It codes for CASRSSYNEQFF.

CDR3: CASSILAGDLMKYGYTF. Written as DNA, the CDR3 is TGTGCCAGTAGTATTCTGGCAGGGGACTTGATGAAGTATGGCTACACCTTC. The rearrangement joins TRBV19 to TRBJ1-2; possible D gene TRBD1, 6 bases. Germline CDR1 reads LNHDA; CDR2 reads SQIVND (reference sequence). The V gene lost 3 bases and the J gene lost 5 bases, with 22 bases spanning the gap. This CDR3 spans 17 amino acids.

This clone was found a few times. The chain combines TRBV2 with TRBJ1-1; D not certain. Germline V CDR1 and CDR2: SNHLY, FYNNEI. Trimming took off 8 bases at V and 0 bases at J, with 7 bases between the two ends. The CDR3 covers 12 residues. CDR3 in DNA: TGTGCCAGCGCAGGCTTGAACACTGAAGCTTTCTTT. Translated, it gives CASAGLNTEAFF.

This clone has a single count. CDR3 sequence: CASSDLGQGDLYEQYF. The CDR3 DNA reads TGTGCCAGCAGTGATCTCGGACAGGGGGACCTCTACGAGCAGTACTTC. The V gene is TRBV2, the J gene TRBJ2-7; 10 bases map to TRBD1. Germline CDR1 reads SNHLY; CDR2 reads FYNNEI. This CDR3 has 16 residues. With V trimmed by 3 bases and J by 3 bases, 8 bases remained unmatched.

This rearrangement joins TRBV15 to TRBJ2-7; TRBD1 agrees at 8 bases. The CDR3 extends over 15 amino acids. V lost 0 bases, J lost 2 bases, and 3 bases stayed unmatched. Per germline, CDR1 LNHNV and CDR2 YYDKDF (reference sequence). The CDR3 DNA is TGTGCCACCAGCAGAGATCAGGGGGCAACCTACGAGCAGTACTTC. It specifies CATSRDQGATYEQYF.

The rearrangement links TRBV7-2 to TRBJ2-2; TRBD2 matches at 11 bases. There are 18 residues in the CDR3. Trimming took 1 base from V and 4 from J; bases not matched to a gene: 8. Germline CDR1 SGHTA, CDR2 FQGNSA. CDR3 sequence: CASSLVVAGGPGTGELFF. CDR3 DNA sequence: TGTGCCAGCAGCTTAGTCGTAGCGGGAGGGCCGGGCACCGGGGAGCTGTTTTTT.

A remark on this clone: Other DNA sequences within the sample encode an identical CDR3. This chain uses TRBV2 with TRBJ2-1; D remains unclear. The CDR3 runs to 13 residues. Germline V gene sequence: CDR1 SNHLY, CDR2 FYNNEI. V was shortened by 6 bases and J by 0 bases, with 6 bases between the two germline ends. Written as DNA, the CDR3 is TGTGCCAGCAGCCGGAGCTCCTACAATGAGCAGTTCTTC. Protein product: CASSRSSYNEQFF.

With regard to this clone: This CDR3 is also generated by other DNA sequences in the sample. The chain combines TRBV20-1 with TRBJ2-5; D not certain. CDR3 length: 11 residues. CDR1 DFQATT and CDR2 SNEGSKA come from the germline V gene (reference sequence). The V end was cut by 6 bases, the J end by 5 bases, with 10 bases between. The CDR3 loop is CSARTGETQYF. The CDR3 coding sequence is TGCAGTGCAAGGACGGGCGAGACCCAGTACTTC.

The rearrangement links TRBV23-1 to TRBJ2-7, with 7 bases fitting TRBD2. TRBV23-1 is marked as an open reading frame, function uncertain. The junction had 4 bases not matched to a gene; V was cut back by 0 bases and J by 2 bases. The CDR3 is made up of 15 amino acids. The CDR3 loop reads CASSQSGGFAYEQYF. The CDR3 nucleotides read TGCGCCAGCAGTCAATCGGGAGGGTTCGCCTACGAGCAGTACTTC.

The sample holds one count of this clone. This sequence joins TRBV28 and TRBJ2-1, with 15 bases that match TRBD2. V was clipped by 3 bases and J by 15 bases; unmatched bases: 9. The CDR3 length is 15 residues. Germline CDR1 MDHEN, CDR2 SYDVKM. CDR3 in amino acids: CASSFRTSGRASGFF. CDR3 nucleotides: TGTGCCAGCAGTTTTAGGACTAGCGGGAGGGCCTCGGGGTTCTTC.

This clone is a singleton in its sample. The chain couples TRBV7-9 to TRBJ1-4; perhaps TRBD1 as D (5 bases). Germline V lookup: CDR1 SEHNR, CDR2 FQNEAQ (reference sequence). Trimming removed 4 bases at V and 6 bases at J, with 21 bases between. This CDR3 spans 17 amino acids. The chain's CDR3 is CASSSLPGAGRHEKLFF. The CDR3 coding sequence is TGTGCCAGCAGCTCCCTCCCCGGTGCGGGGCGACATGAAAAACTGTTTTTT.

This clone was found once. CDR3 DNA sequence: TGTGCCAGCAGCCTAGTGGGCCAGAACGAGCAGTACTTC. Protein: CASSLVGQNEQYF. This chain joins TRBV11-2 and TRBJ2-7; D gene ambiguous. Trimming left V 5 bases short and J 5 bases short, with 13 bases between. CDR3 length: 13 amino acids. Germline V gene data show CDR1 as SGHAT and CDR2 as FQNNGV.

The CDR3 coding sequence is TGTGCCACCGGGGACCCGGGGGAGCTGTTTTTT. The encoded protein is CATGDPGELFF. The V call is TRBV24-1, the J call TRBJ2-2; the D call may be TRBD1 or TRBD2 (5 bases each). From germline, CDR1 is KGHDR and CDR2 SFDVKD. The CDR3 has 11 residues. With 9 bases removed from V and 8 bases from J, the gap between germline ends came to 9 bases.

CDR3 DNA: TGTGCCAGCAGCTTAGGGCCCGGGGGAGGGTTCTTC. It codes for CASSLGPGGGFF. The V and J genes are TRBV5-4 and TRBJ2-1, with a possible D match to TRBD2 (6 bases). The germline V gene encodes CDR1 SGHNT and CDR2 YYREEE (reference sequence). V gave up 2 bases and J gave up 15 bases, with 15 bases separating them. This CDR3 has 12 residues.

The chain's CDR3 is CASRPTSIGTQYF. The CDR3 nucleotides are TGTGCCAGCAGACCGACTAGCATCGGGACCCAGTACTTC. This sequence joins TRBV27 and TRBJ2-5; 7 nucleotides align to TRBD2. After removal of 6 bases from V and 7 bases from J, the junction contained 8 bases not matched to a gene. The CDR3 totals 13 residues. Per germline, CDR1 MNHEY and CDR2 SMNVEV (reference sequence).

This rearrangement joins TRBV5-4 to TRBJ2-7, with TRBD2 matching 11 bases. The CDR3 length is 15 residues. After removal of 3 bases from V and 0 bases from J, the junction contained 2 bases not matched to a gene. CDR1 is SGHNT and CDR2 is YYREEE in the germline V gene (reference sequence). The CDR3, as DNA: TGTGCCAGCAGCTCTAGCGGGAGGAGCTCCTACGAGCAGTACTTC. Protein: CASSSSGRSSYEQYF.

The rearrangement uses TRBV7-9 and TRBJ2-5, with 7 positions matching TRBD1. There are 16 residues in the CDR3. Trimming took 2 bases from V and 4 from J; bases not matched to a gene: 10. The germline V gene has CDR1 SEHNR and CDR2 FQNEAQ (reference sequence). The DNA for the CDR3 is TGTGCCAGCAGCTTACCCCGTCAAGGGGGCCGAGAGACCCAGTACTTC. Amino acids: CASSLPRQGGRETQYF.

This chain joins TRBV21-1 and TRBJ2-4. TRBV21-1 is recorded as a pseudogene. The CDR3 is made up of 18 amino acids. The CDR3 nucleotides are TGTGCCAGCAGCAAAGGCCCCGTCACCCGGGGCGCCAAAAACATTCAGTACTTC. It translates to CASSKGPVTRGAKNIQYF.

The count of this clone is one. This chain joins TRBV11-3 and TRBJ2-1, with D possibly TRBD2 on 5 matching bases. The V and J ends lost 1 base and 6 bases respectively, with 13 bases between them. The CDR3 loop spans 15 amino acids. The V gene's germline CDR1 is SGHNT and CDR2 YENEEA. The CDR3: CASSLGGSTLNEQFF. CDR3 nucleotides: TGTGCCAGCAGCTTAGGAGGGAGTACCCTCAATGAGCAGTTCTTC.

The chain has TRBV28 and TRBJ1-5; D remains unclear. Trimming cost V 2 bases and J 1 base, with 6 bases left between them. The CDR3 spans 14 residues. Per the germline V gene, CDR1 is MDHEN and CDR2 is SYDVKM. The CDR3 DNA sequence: TGTGCCAGCAGTTTACGCCAGAGCAATCAGCCCCAGCATTTT. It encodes CASSLRQSNQPQHF. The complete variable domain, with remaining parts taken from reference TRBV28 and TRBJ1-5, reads DVKVTQSSRYLVKRTGEKVFLECVQDMDHENMFWYRQDPGLGLRLIYFSYDVKMKEKGDIPEGYSVSREKKERFSLILESASTNQTSMYLCASSLRQSNQPQHFGDGTRLSIL.